The 12 T cell receptor beta chains below were found in one sample sequenced in a study of T cells in Graves' hyperthyroidism and ophthalmopathy. Template material for amplifying TCR beta CDR3 regions consisted of RNA transcripts. Carried out on the TCR CDR3, a first-round RT-PCR used the HTBI primer set. TCRdb reprocessed the multiplex PCR reads via MiXCR and lists one record per CDR3 protein. The profile shows fewer than 900,000 distinct CDR3 sequences, approximately 18% of them singletons. Material for sequencing was blood. All receptors come from a woman aged 45 to 65 with Graves' hyperthyroidism that later progressed to Graves' ophthalmopathy.

V usage is TRBV6-2 or TRBV6-3 and J usage is TRBJ1-1; perhaps TRBD1 as D (6 bases). This CDR3 is built from 15 residues. Trimming stripped 7 bases from V and 0 bases from J, with 15 bases between. CDR1 MNHEY and CDR2 SVGEGT come from the germline V gene. For the CDR3, the DNA is TGTGCCAGCACCCCCGGACAGCTTATGAACACTGAAGCTTTCTTT. Translated, it gives CASTPGQLMNTEAFF.

This clonotype was seen more than once but under ten times. The chain combines TRBV7-9 with TRBJ2-1, with a weak D call TRBD1 (7 bases). V gave up 5 bases and J gave up 0 bases, with 17 bases separating them. The CDR3 totals 17 residues. Germline V lookup: CDR1 SEHNR, CDR2 FQNEAQ (reference sequence). The CDR3 nucleotides read TGTGCCAGCAGCCAACATAGGGGGGACAGCTCCTACAATGAGCAGTTCTTC. Amino acid sequence: CASSQHRGDSSYNEQFF.

The J gene is TRBJ1-1, the V gene TRBV19, with D perhaps matching TRBD1 (5 bases). Germline V gene sequence: CDR1 LNHDA, CDR2 SQIVND (reference sequence). The germline V and J ends were trimmed by 0 bases and 6 bases, with 17 bases remaining between them. The CDR3 has 16 residues. This chain's CDR3 is CASSIDPGGIGAEAFF. The CDR3 DNA reads as TGTGCCAGTAGTATAGATCCTGGGGGGATAGGGGCTGAAGCTTTCTTT.

This clonotype was detected many times. This chain connects TRBV7-3 to TRBJ2-3; 8 bases are a match to TRBD2. The CDR3 loop spans 17 amino acids. In germline, CDR1 is SGHTA, CDR2 FQGTGA. V gave up 2 bases and J gave up 4 bases; unmatched junction bases: 11. CDR3 amino acids: CASSLPQRGSLADTQYF. The CDR3 DNA reads as TGTGCCAGCAGCTTACCCCAGCGGGGGAGTCTGGCAGATACGCAGTATTTT.

This clonotype was counted ten times or more. The CDR3 nucleotides are TGTGCCAGCAGTGCTGACATCGGGGAGCTGTTTTTT. It specifies CASSADIGELFF. V gene TRBV2 combines with J gene TRBJ2-2; no firm D call. CDR1 and CDR2 from the germline V gene are SNHLY and FYNNEI. V was cut by 4 bases and J by 7 bases, with 7 bases left in between. This CDR3 comprises 12 residues.

A few counts support this clonotype. This sequence may be a read error, since a much larger clone differs from it by one base. This sequence joins TRBV20-1 and TRBJ2-7; D is perhaps TRBD2 (5 bases). Germline CDR1 DFQATT, CDR2 SNEGSKA (reference sequence). The length of the CDR3 is 13 residues. The V end lost 6 bases, the J end lost 4 bases, and 16 bases lay between the germline ends. The CDR3 DNA reads as TGCAGTGCCCTCAGAGGGAGCCTTTACGAGCAGTACTTC. As protein: CSALRGSLYEQYF.

Only one count was recorded for this clonotype. The chain joins TRBV28 to TRBJ2-7, with D maybe TRBD2 (6 bases). Trimming took 6 bases from V and 0 from J, leaving 12 bases between them. The CDR3 sequence is 14 residues long. Per germline, CDR1 MDHEN and CDR2 SYDVKM. Here the CDR3 reads CASRKGGPSYEQYF. CDR3 coding DNA: TGTGCCAGCAGGAAAGGAGGGCCCTCCTACGAGCAGTACTTC.

This clonotype came up a few times. V gene TRBV9 combines with J gene TRBJ2-7, with 9 positions matching TRBD1. Per germline, CDR1 SGDLS and CDR2 YYNGEE. The J segment lost 3 bases and the V segment lost 4 bases, leaving 11 bases of the junction unmatched. CDR3 length: 16 amino acids. The CDR3 loop is CASSPTGGELLYEQYF. Here the CDR3 DNA reads TGTGCCAGCAGCCCGACAGGGGGTGAATTACTCTACGAGCAGTACTTC.

In this sample, this clonotype turned up a few times. The CDR3 nucleotides are TGTGCCACCAGCAGCCCGGACAGGGGCGAGCAGTACTTC. Translated, it gives CATSSPDRGEQYF. The chain is built from TRBV15 and TRBJ2-7; 9 bases are shared with TRBD1. This CDR3 contains 13 residues. The germline CDR1 and CDR2 sequences are LNHNV and YYDKDF (reference sequence). The ends lost 3 bases at V and 6 bases at J; junction bases unmatched: 3.

The chain combines TRBV6-5 with TRBJ1-6; 8 bases are a match to TRBD1. After removal of 2 bases from V and 6 bases from J, the junction contained 12 bases not matched to a gene. Germline assignment: CDR1 MNHEY and CDR2 SVGAGI. The CDR3 contains 18 residues. CDR3 region: CASSYPSRDRPVNSPLHF. The CDR3 nucleotides are TGTGCCAGCAGTTACCCGTCCCGGGACAGGCCCGTTAATTCACCCCTCCACTTT.

The chain has TRBV19 and TRBJ1-1, with D possibly matching TRBD1 (6 bases). The CDR3 has 15 residues. Germline assignment: CDR1 LNHDA and CDR2 SQIVND (reference sequence). V was trimmed by 4 bases and J by 1 base, leaving 13 bases between them. In nucleotides, the CDR3 is TGTGCCAGTAGTAACCCCGGACAGAGGAACACTGAAGCTTTCTTT. Translated: CASSNPGQRNTEAFF. The whole variable domain, remainder taken from reference TRBV19 and TRBJ1-1, is DGGITQSPKYLFRKEGQNVTLSCEQNLNHDAMYWYRQDPGQGLRLIYYSQIVNDFQKGDIAEGYSVSREKKESFPLTVTSAQKNPTAFYLCASSNPGQRNTEAFFGQGTRLTVV.

This clonotype showed up many times. DNA for the CDR3: TGTGCCAGCAGCCCGACAAACCCTAGGGACTATAGCACAGATACGCAGTATTTT. It encodes CASSPTNPRDYSTDTQYF. The rearrangement links TRBV7-9 to TRBJ2-3; 7 nucleotides match TRBD2. CDR3 length equals 18 residues. Germline V gives CDR1 SEHNR, CDR2 FQNEAQ (reference sequence). V lost 5 bases to trimming and J lost 0 bases; unmatched junction nucleotides: 14.